This TCR beta chain was retrieved from a study of cytomegalovirus exposure and HLA in healthy donors. Amplification used 60 Vbeta primers and 13 Jbeta primers. Produced via immunoSEQ multiplex PCR; TCRdb's table is partial and in-frame only. Of some 200,000 clones listed, about 80% were seen once; the top ten hold roughly 2.1%. In regard to this clone: Its antigen is not known.

At collection, donors were nominally healthy, but unrecorded immune exposures were probable. Points from the study as a whole: Among immune exposure information, only CMV serostatus was available. Sequencing depth across donors, presence/absence analyses assumed, was roughly uniform.

This TCR was recovered from a woman aged 30 to 39 in good health and CMV-seropositive. The sequenced sample was PBMCs.

The CDR3, as DNA: TGTGCCAGCAGCTTATCTGGCCGCGGGGACCTCTACACCTTC. Translating it yields CASSLSGRGDLYTF. This rearrangement joins TRBV7-9 to TRBJ1-2; D is possibly TRBD1 (5 bases). Germline V gene lookup returns CDR1 SEHNR and CDR2 FQNEAQ (reference sequence). The CDR3 contains 14 residues. V was pared by 2 bases and J by 10 bases, with 17 bases between.